The sequence of this TCR beta chain was determined in a study of post-analysis software for immune sequencing data. Study-level findings and limits: When patients were compared with controls, about 5 TRBV segments were more frequent, TRBV5-6, TRBV5-1 and TRBV20-1 among them.

For this clonotype: Antigen: not known.

V was shortened by 6 bases and J by 3 bases, with 5 bases between the two germline ends. This CDR3 is built from 11 residues. CDR1 is ENHRY and CDR2 is SYGVKD in the germline V gene. The library was made from cDNA and included unique molecular identifiers. TCRdb fed the PCR reads into MiXCR, producing one record per CDR3 protein. The table includes roughly 410,000 distinct CDR3 sequences, about a third detected once. The sequenced sample consisted of blood. The chain carries TRBV10-3 and TRBJ2-5, with unresolved D. This clonotype originated in a girl aged 10 to 17 with multiple sclerosis. The CDR3 DNA is TGTGCCATCAGATCGAAAGAGACCCAGTACTTC. It is translated as CAIRSKETQYF.